The 2 T cell receptor beta chains below all came from one sample that was sequenced in a study of blood T cell repertoires in COVID-19. Produced via immunoSEQ multiplex PCR; TCRdb's table is partial and in-frame only. The data contain some 170,000 clones, around 90% of them singletons. Sequences were obtained from peripheral blood. Receptor source: a woman between 50 and 59 years old with acute or convalescent COVID-19.

This clone showed up just once. The chain has TRBV5-6 and TRBJ1-2, with D possibly matching TRBD1 (6 bases). With 1 base removed from V and 0 bases from J, the gap between germline ends came to 10 bases. CDR3 length: 15 amino acids. Germline V gene lookup returns CDR1 SGHDT and CDR2 YYEEEE. The CDR3 protein is CASSLRTVTNYGYTF. The CDR3 nucleotides read TGTGCCAGCAGCTTGCGGACAGTTACTAACTATGGCTACACCTTC.

The chain employs TRBV3-1 (or the pseudogene TRBV3-2) and TRBJ1-6; D might be TRBD1 (5 bases). The V end lost 4 bases, the J end lost 6 bases, and 13 bases lay between the germline ends. Germline CDR1 reads LGHDT; CDR2 reads YNNKEL (reference sequence). The CDR3 has 15 amino acids. CDR3 loop: CASSREWQGNSPLHF. CDR3 DNA: TGTGCCAGCAGCCGAGAATGGCAGGGTAATTCACCCCTCCACTTT.